What follows is one T cell receptor (beta chain) and its context. The data originate from a study of blood T cell repertoires in COVID-19. Enrollees, about 18 to 90 years old, lived in approximately 25 US areas. Symptom resolution, clearance, or two negative PCRs marked the recovered donors of Cohort 3. Per the authors' pipeline: The assay estimated nucleated cells by amplifying reference gene primers. TCRdb's table, derived via immunoSEQ multiplex PCR, lists solely in-frame clones and lacks some. That table gives V, J and clone size, and the DNA gave D and trimming. The sample has approximately 470,000 clones, 87% seen once. The TCR was taken from a woman between 18 and 30 years old who had recovered from COVID-19. Material: PBMCs or T cells enriched from blood (not recorded which).

The CDR3 loop reads CASRTGTSGVTDTQYF. CDR3 bases: TGTGCCAGCAGGACCGGGACTAGCGGGGTCACAGATACGCAGTATTTT. This chain connects TRBV2 to TRBJ2-3; 13 bases map to TRBD2. CDR3 length: 16 residues. Germline trimming cut 6 bases from V and 2 bases from J; bases unmatched to any gene: 5. Germline V CDR1 and CDR2: SNHLY, FYNNEI.